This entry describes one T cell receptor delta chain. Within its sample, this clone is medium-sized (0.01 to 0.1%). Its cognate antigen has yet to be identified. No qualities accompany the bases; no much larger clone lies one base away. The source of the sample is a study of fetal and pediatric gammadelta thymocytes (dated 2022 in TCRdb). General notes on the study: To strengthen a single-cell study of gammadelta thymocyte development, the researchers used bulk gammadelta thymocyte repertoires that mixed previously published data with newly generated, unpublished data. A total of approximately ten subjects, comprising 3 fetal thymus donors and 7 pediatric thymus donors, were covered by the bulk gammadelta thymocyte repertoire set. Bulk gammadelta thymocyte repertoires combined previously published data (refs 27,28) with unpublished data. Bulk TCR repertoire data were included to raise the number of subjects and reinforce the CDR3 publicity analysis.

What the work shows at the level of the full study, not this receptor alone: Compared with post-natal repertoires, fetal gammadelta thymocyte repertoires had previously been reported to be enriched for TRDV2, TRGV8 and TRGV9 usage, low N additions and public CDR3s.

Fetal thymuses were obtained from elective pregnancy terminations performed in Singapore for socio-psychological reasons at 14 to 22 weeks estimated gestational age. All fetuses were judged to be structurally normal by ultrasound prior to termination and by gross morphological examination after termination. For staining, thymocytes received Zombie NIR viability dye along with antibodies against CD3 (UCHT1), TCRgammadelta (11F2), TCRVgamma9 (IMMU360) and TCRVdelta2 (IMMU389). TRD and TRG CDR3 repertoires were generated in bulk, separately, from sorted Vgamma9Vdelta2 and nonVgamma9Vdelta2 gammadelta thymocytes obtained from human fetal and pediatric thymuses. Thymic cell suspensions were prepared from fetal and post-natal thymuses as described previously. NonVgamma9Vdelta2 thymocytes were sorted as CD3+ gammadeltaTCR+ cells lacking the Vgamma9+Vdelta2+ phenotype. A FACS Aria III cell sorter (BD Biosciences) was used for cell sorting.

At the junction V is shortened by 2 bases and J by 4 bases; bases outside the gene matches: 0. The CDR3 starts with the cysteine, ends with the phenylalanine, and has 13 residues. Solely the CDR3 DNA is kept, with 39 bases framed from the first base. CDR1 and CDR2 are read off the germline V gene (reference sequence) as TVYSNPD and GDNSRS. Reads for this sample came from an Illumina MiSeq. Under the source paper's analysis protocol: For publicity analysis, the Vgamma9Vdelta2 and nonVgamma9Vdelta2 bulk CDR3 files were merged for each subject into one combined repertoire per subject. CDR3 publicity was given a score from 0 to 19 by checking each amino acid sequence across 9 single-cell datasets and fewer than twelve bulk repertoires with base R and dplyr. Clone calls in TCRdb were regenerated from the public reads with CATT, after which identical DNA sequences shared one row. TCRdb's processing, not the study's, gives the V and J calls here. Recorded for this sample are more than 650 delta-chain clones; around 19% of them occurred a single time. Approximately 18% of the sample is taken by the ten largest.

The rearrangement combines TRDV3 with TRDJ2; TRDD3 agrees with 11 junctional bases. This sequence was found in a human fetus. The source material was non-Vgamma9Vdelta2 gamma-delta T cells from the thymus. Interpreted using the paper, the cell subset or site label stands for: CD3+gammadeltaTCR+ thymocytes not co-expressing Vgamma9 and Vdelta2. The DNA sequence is TGTGCCTTTCTGGGGGATACGACAGCACAACTCTTCTTT. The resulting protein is CAFLGDTTAQLFF.